The clone carrying this TCR beta chain was counted at least ten times. Its specificity is unknown. This sample is part of a study of T cells in Graves' hyperthyroidism and ophthalmopathy. Study-wide results and caveats: Ophthalmopathy could be told apart from stable hyperthyroidism with a 13 V-J model. Appearing also in blood were most of the thyroid clonotypes expanded above 0.001.

Template material for amplifying TCR beta CDR3 regions consisted of RNA transcripts. TCR CDR3 regions were first amplified by RT-PCR with HTBI primers. One entry per CDR3 protein results from TCRdb running MiXCR on the multiplex PCR reads. The data show 300,000 to 450,000 distinct CDR3 sequences, about 14% seen once. Exclusion of a patient resulted from uncontrolled infection, other autoimmune disease, pregnancy or lactation. Clinicians diagnosed patients from clinical symptoms, serum thyroxine and TRAb, thyroid ultrasound and orbital computed tomography. The V end lost 1 base, the J end lost 7 bases, and 14 bases lay between the germline ends. CDR3 length: 15 amino acids. CDR1 and CDR2 from the germline V gene are SGHTA and FQGTGA.

The chain carries TRBV7-3 and TRBJ2-1, with D unclear. The sample was blood. The clonotype originates from a woman under 40 with Graves' ophthalmopathy. The CDR3 DNA is TGTGCCAGCAGCTTAATCGGCGCGCCCAAAAATGAGCAGTTCTTC. This encodes CASSLIGAPKNEQFF.